Each of the 30 T cell receptor beta chains below was sequenced from the same sample in a study of cytomegalovirus exposure and HLA in healthy donors. It was with 60 Vbeta and 13 Jbeta primers that the PCR ran. Clones were sequenced by immunoSEQ multiplex PCR, and TCRdb holds only the in-frame ones, with some missing. Seen here are around 120,000 clones, roughly 80% observed once, and the top ten hold 4% to 5%. Sequenced sample: PBMCs. Every receptor here comes from a man aged 50-60 years in good health and CMV-seropositive.

The J gene is TRBJ1-4, the V gene TRBV4-2; D is ambiguous. The CDR3 runs to 19 residues. Trimming left V 0 bases short and J 0 bases short, with 17 bases between. In germline, CDR1 is LGHNA, CDR2 YNFKEQ. DNA of the CDR3: TGTGCCAGCAGCCAAGACGTATTCGGGATGGGAACAACTAATGAAAAACTGTTTTTT. Encoded protein: CASSQDVFGMGTTNEKLFF.

The rearrangement uses TRBV18 and TRBJ2-5; TRBD2 matches 12 bases. The V segment lost 2 bases and the J segment 5 bases; nucleotides outside the gene matches: 3. This CDR3 is 15 amino acids long. Germline V lookup: CDR1 KGHSH, CDR2 LQKENI. This CDR3 is CASSPRTSGKETQYF. DNA of the CDR3: TGTGCCAGCTCACCAAGGACTAGCGGGAAGGAGACCCAGTACTTC. Full variable domain (missing parts from reference TRBV18 and TRBJ2-5): NAGVMQNPRHLVRRRGQEARLRCSPMKGHSHVYWYRQLPEEGLKFMVYLQKENIIDESGMPKERFSAEFPKEGPSILRIQQVVRGDSAAYFCASSPRTSGKETQYFGPGTRLLVL.

In this sample, this clone turned up a few times. Other nucleotide sequences from this sample produce the same CDR3. The rearrangement links TRBV7-9 to TRBJ2-5; 7 positions match TRBD2. V trimming: 0 bases; J trimming: 2 bases; junction bases outside the gene matches: 0. Germline CDR1 reads SEHNR; CDR2 reads FQNEAQ (reference sequence). This CDR3 spans 14 amino acids. The CDR3 DNA sequence: TGTGCCAGCAGCTTAGCGGGGGGGCAAGAGACCCAGTACTTC. Translating gives CASSLAGGQETQYF.

The chain is built from TRBV10-1 and TRBJ2-2; 11 bases are shared with TRBD1. CDR3 size: 15 residues. Germline V lookup: CDR1 WNHNN, CDR2 SYGVQD (reference sequence). With V trimmed by 7 bases and J by 4 bases, 5 bases remained unmatched. The CDR3 sequence: CASNPGTGGTGELFF. The CDR3 DNA is TGCGCCAGCAACCCCGGGACAGGGGGCACCGGGGAGCTGTTTTTT.

This rearrangement joins TRBV5-4 to TRBJ2-2; TRBD1 agrees at 8 bases. The germline V gene has CDR1 SGHNT and CDR2 YYREEE (reference sequence). V shed 4 bases and J 1 base; nucleotides not matched to a gene: 9. The CDR3 extends over 17 amino acids. The CDR3 protein is CASSRWGGQGNTGELFF. The DNA of the CDR3 is TGTGCCAGCAGCCGGTGGGGTGGACAGGGGAACACCGGGGAGCTGTTTTTT. The whole variable domain, remainder taken from reference TRBV5-4 and TRBJ2-2, is ETGVTQSPTHLIKTRGQQVTLRCSSQSGHNTVSWYQQALGQGPQFIFQYYREEENGRGNFPPRFSGLQFPNYSSELNVNALELDDSALYLCASSRWGGQGNTGELFFGEGSRLTVL.

The gene calls are TRBV7-9 and TRBJ2-4; the match to TRBD2 covers 13 bases. The V segment lost 6 bases and the J segment 9 bases; nucleotides outside the gene matches: 11. CDR1 SEHNR and CDR2 FQNEAQ come from the germline V gene (reference sequence). The CDR3 totals 16 residues. The CDR3 region has the DNA TGTGCCAGCAGTAAAGGGGTCGGACTAGCGGGAGTCATTCAGTACTTC. Amino acids: CASSKGVGLAGVIQYF.

The V gene is TRBV30, the J gene TRBJ2-3, with TRBD2 matching over 7 bases. Germline CDR1 reads GTSNPN; CDR2 reads SVGIG (reference sequence). This CDR3 region has 13 residues. J was trimmed by 6 bases and V by 8 bases; bases with no gene match: 11. The CDR3 protein is CALDLAGADTQYF. The CDR3 nucleotides read TGTGCCCTTGACTTGGCGGGAGCCGATACGCAGTATTTT.

The rearrangement joins TRBV5-1 to TRBJ2-5; 13 bases agree with TRBD2. After removal of 4 bases from V and 5 bases from J, the junction contained 2 bases not matched to a gene. The CDR3 is made up of 14 amino acids. Germline V gene lookup returns CDR1 SGHRS and CDR2 YFSETQ. The DNA for the CDR3 is TGCGCCAGCAGCCGGACTAGCGGGAGTGAGACCCAGTACTTC. It is translated as CASSRTSGSETQYF.

The chain employs TRBV29-1 and TRBJ1-2; 7 positions agree with TRBD1. The V segment lost 3 bases and the J segment 7 bases; nucleotides outside the gene matches: 8. CDR3 length: 13 residues. CDR1 SQVTM and CDR2 ANQGSEA come from the germline V gene. The CDR3 is CSVEAGGIAGYTF. The CDR3, as DNA: TGCAGCGTTGAGGCAGGGGGGATTGCTGGCTACACCTTC.

V usage is TRBV30 and J usage is TRBJ1-1; TRBD1 agrees at 7 bases. Trimming took 4 bases from V and 1 from J; bases not matched to a gene: 6. The germline CDR1 and CDR2 sequences are GTSNPN and SVGIG (reference sequence). The CDR3 totals 14 residues. Written as DNA, the CDR3 is TGTGCCTGGACTCCGGGGACAGCGAACACTGAAGCTTTCTTT. Amino acid sequence: CAWTPGTANTEAFF.

The chain has TRBV7-2 and TRBJ2-7; 13 positions match TRBD2. Per germline, CDR1 SGHTA and CDR2 FQGNSA. The CDR3 runs 14 residues. The J segment lost 6 bases and the V segment lost 5 bases, leaving 4 bases of the junction unmatched. The CDR3 DNA is TGTGCCAGCAGCCCCCGACTAGCGGGAGGCGAGCAGTACTTC. This gives the protein CASSPRLAGGEQYF.

The rearrangement uses TRBV18 and TRBJ1-5, with TRBD1 identical over 8 bases. CDR1 and CDR2 from the germline V gene are KGHSH and LQKENI. Unmatched junction bases numbered 11, after V lost 3 bases and J lost 7 bases. The CDR3 has 16 amino acids. In DNA, the CDR3 is TGTGCCAGCTCACCCCCCGGACAGGGTGCTAAGCAGCCCCAGCATTTT. Amino acid sequence: CASSPPGQGAKQPQHF.

Only a few counts were recorded for this clone. The CDR3 loop reads CASSLGTGDVNEQFF. CDR3 nucleotides: TGTGCCAGCAGCTTAGGGACAGGGGATGTGAATGAGCAGTTCTTC. V gene TRBV7-9 combines with J gene TRBJ2-1, with 9 bases that match TRBD1. V dropped 1 base and J dropped 7; count of bases not matched to a gene: 5. This CDR3 is 15 amino acids long. Germline V gene sequence: CDR1 SEHNR, CDR2 FQNEAQ (reference sequence). The variable domain in full, with the rest retrieved from reference TRBV7-9 and TRBJ2-1, is DTGVSQNPRHKITKRGQNVTFRCDPISEHNRLYWYRQTLGQGPEFLTYFQNEAQLEKSRLLSDRFSAERPKGSFSTLEIQRTEQGDSAMYLCASSLGTGDVNEQFFGPGTRLTVL.

V is TRBV9 and J is TRBJ1-5, with D perhaps TRBD1 (6 bases). This CDR3 has 14 amino acids. Between the trimmed V and J ends, which lost 7 bases and 8 bases, there was a span of 19 bases. The germline V gene encodes CDR1 SGDLS and CDR2 YYNGEE. In DNA, the CDR3 is TGTGCCAGCTCCCGCGCCCAGGGGCTGGAGCCCCAGCATTTT. Protein: CASSRAQGLEPQHF.

In its sample, this clone was seen a few times. An end of the junction differs from the germline gene, which may be a read error. The chain joins TRBV27 to TRBJ2-7; D might be TRBD2 (5 bases). Germline values: CDR1 MNHEY, CDR2 SMNVEV (reference sequence). The CDR3 runs to 10 residues. The CDR3 bases are TGTGCCAGCAGTTCCGGGATCTGTTGCTTC. This translates into CASSSGICCF.

The V gene is TRBV11-2, the J gene TRBJ2-3, with D maybe TRBD2 (7 bases). Trimming removed 5 bases from V and 2 bases from J, with 17 bases in between. The CDR3 is 16 residues long. CDR1 and CDR2 (germline): SGHAT, FQNNGV. This chain's CDR3 is CASSPGGGPNTDTQYF. The CDR3 DNA reads TGTGCCAGCAGCCCTGGGGGGGGGCCGAACACAGATACGCAGTATTTT.

This chain links TRBV6-6 with TRBJ2-7; 10 bases agree with TRBD1. V gave up 7 bases and J gave up 2 bases; unmatched junction bases: 11. The germline CDR1 and CDR2 sequences are MNHNY and SVGAGI (reference sequence). CDR3 length: 16 residues. In DNA form, the CDR3 reads TGTGCCAGCACAGAGGGACAGGGGATTCTCGCCTACGAGCAGTACTTC. Its translation is CASTEGQGILAYEQYF.

The CDR3 here is CASSPGTGLATNEKLFF. As DNA, the CDR3 is TGTGCCAGCAGCCCCGGGACAGGGCTTGCAACTAATGAAAAACTGTTTTTT. The chain joins TRBV28 to TRBJ1-4, with 9 bases identical to TRBD1. The ends lost 6 bases at V and 0 bases at J; junction bases unmatched: 8. CDR1 is MDHEN, CDR2 SYDVKM, per germline. The CDR3 totals 17 residues.

The chain combines TRBV15 with TRBJ2-7, with 8 bases lining up with TRBD1. Germline-derived CDR1 and CDR2 are LNHNV and YYDKDF (reference sequence). This CDR3 has 15 amino acids. The ends lost 1 base at V and 2 bases at J; junction bases unmatched: 4. This chain's CDR3 is CATSRGTGPAYEQYF. The CDR3 DNA is TGTGCCACCAGCAGAGGGACAGGGCCGGCCTACGAGCAGTACTTC.

The V and J genes are TRBV19 and TRBJ2-1; no definite D call. The CDR3 sequence is 17 residues long. Germline V gene lookup returns CDR1 LNHDA and CDR2 SQIVND (reference sequence). With 4 bases removed from V and 7 bases from J, the gap between germline ends came to 23 bases. CDR3 nucleotide sequence: TGTGCCAGTAGTACACAACCATTGAGAGGAGCGTGGAATGAGCAGTTCTTC. Translation: CASSTQPLRGAWNEQFF.

DNA for the CDR3: TGTGCCAGCAGTGCTCAACAGGGGTATGAGCAGTTCTTC. Amino acids: CASSAQQGYEQFF. The chain links TRBV25-1 to TRBJ2-1; 7 nucleotides agree with TRBD1. The ends lost 4 bases at V and 8 bases at J; junction bases unmatched: 5. This CDR3 region has 13 residues. Germline CDR1 is MGHDK and CDR2 is SYGVNS.

The rearrangement links TRBV7-9 to TRBJ2-5; the match to TRBD1 covers 8 bases. The length of the CDR3 is 14 residues. Germline CDR1 and CDR2: SEHNR and FQNEAQ (reference sequence). V lost 5 bases and J lost 1; bases outside the gene matches: 3. The CDR3 coding sequence is TGTGCCAGCAGCAGAACAGGGGGCCAAGAGACCCAGTACTTC. Amino acid sequence: CASSRTGGQETQYF.

The genes are TRBV7-9 and TRBJ2-5; D unclear. Trimming cost V 4 bases and J 5 bases, with 20 bases left between them. The CDR3 consists of 16 residues. Germline V CDR1 and CDR2: SEHNR, FQNEAQ (reference sequence). The CDR3 DNA sequence: TGTGCCAGCAGCTCATTAATTGGGCCACTCCGGGAGACCCAGTACTTC. It codes for CASSSLIGPLRETQYF.

The chain employs TRBV6-1 and TRBJ2-1; D is unresolved. CDR3 length: 11 amino acids. The ends were cut back, 7 bases at V and 3 bases at J, with 4 bases in the middle. Looked up from germline, CDR1 is MNHNS and CDR2 is SASEGT. The CDR3 DNA follows: TGTGCCAGCACGGTCTACAATGAGCAGTTCTTC. This gives the protein CASTVYNEQFF.

This rearrangement joins TRBV6-1 to TRBJ1-1; D ambiguous. V was pared by 2 bases and J by 1 base, with 11 bases between. CDR1 MNHNS and CDR2 SASEGT come from the germline V gene. This CDR3 spans 15 amino acids. DNA of the CDR3: TGTGCCAGCAGTGAAATCATGGCCAGGAACACTGAAGCTTTCTTT. Translation: CASSEIMARNTEAFF.

This sequence joins TRBV2 and TRBJ1-5, with D uncertain. The CDR3 spans 14 residues. Germline V gene sequence: CDR1 SNHLY, CDR2 FYNNEI. Between the trimmed V and J ends, which lost 0 bases and 3 bases, there was a span of 6 bases. CDR3 nucleotides: TGTGCCAGCAGTGAAGCGCGCCACAATCAGCCCCAGCATTTT. Encoded protein: CASSEARHNQPQHF.

This chain's CDR3 is CASSFTGGNQPQHF. DNA for the CDR3: TGTGCCAGCAGCTTCACAGGGGGAAATCAGCCCCAGCATTTT. J is TRBJ1-5 and V is TRBV7-9, with 8 bases that match TRBD1. The germline V gene has CDR1 SEHNR and CDR2 FQNEAQ (reference sequence). After removal of 3 bases from V and 4 bases from J, the junction contained 2 bases not matched to a gene. CDR3 length equals 14 residues.

The table lists this clone with a count of one. The chain has TRBV5-1 and TRBJ2-3; possibly TRBD2 for D (6 bases). V lost 0 bases, J lost 3 bases, and 11 bases lay in between. The CDR3 consists of 15 residues. CDR1 is SGHRS and CDR2 is YFSETQ in the germline V gene. The CDR3 sequence is CASSLGGAGTDTQYF. The CDR3 nucleotides read TGCGCCAGCAGCTTGGGCGGGGCCGGGACAGATACGCAGTATTTT.

This clone was observed a handful of times. The chain carries TRBV5-4 and TRBJ2-1; D is unclear. The V gene's germline CDR1 is SGHNT and CDR2 YYREEE (reference sequence). V lost 4 bases and J lost 4, with 12 bases in between. The CDR3 length is 14 residues. The CDR3: CASSLPTGYNEQFF. In nucleotides, the CDR3 is TGTGCCAGCAGCCTCCCGACGGGTTACAATGAGCAGTTCTTC.

This clone turned up a few times. This chain uses TRBV6-5 with TRBJ1-6; no definite D call. This CDR3 has 14 residues. V was trimmed by 5 bases and J by 6 bases, leaving 11 bases between them. Germline-derived CDR1 and CDR2 are MNHEY and SVGAGI. The CDR3 DNA reads TGTGCCAGCAGTGCTGTGGCGGGTAATTCACCCCTCCACTTT. This encodes CASSAVAGNSPLHF.